This TCR beta chain was captured by sequencing in a study of radiotherapy plus CTLA-4 blockade in lung cancer. Study background: Of all patients, approximately 17% responded objectively and about 34% showed disease control.

General study results and limits: After treatment with radiotherapy plus ipilimumab, TCR clones that came from the tumor expanded in blood. Response, reportedly, was best predicted by interferon-beta along with early blood T cell clone dynamics.

The CDR3 sequence is 14 residues long. Trimming removed 4 bases at V and 6 bases at J, with 13 bases between. Germline V gene sequence: CDR1 MNHNY, CDR2 SVGAGI (reference sequence). Patients with chemo-refractory metastatic non-small-cell lung cancer received focal radiation plus CTLA-4 blockade with ipilimumab. The table came from immunoSEQ multiplex PCR; TCRdb's copy has only in-frame clones and leaves some out. The sample includes under 65,000 clones, about 76% of them seen just once. Notes on this clone: Its antigen is not identified.

Sequencing used peripheral blood, obtained from a patient treated with radiotherapy plus ipilimumab. The V gene is TRBV6-6, the J gene TRBJ1-5; a weak D match, TRBD1 (5 bases). This clonotype was sampled from a human donor with non-small cell lung cancer whose response to radiotherapy plus ipilimumab could not be evaluated. The CDR3 reads CASSLGQAGQPQHF. CDR3 sequence (DNA): TGTGCCAGCAGTTTGGGGCAGGCTGGTCAGCCCCAGCATTTT.